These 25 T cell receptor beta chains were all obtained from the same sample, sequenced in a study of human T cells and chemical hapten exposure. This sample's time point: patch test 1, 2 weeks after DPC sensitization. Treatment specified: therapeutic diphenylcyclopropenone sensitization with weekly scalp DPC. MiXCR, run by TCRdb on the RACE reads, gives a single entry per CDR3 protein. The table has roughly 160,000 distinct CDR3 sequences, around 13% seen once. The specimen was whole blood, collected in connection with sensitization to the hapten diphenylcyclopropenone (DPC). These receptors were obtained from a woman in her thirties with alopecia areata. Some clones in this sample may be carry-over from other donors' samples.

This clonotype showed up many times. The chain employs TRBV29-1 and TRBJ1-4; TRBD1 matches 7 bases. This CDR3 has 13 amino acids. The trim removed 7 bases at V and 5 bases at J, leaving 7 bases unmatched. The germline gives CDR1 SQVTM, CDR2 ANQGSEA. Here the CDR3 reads CSAARDRNEKLFF. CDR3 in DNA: TGCAGCGCAGCTCGGGACAGAAATGAAAAACTGTTTTTT.

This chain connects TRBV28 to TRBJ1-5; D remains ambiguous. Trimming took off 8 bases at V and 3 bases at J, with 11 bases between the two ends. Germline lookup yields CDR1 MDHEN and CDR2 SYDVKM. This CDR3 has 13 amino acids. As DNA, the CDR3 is TGTGCCAGCCGTCCAACGTACAATCAGCCCCAGCATTTT. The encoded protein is CASRPTYNQPQHF.

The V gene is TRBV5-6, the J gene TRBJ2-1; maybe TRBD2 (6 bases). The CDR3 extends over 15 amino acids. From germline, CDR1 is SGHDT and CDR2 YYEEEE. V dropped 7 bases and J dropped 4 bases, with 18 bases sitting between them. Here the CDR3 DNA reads TGTGCCAGCTGCCTCTTGGAGGGACCTTACAATGAGCAGTTCTTC. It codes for CASCLLEGPYNEQFF.

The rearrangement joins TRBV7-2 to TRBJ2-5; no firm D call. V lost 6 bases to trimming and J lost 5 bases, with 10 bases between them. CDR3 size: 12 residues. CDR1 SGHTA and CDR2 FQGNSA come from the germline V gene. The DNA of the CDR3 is TGTGCCAGCAGACCTGAAACGGAGACCCAGTACTTC. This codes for CASRPETETQYF.

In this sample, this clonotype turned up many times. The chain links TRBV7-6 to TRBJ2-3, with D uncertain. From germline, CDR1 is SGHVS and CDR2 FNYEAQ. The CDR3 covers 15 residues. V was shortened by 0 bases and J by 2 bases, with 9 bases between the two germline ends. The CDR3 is CASSLADRLTDTQYF. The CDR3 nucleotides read TGTGCCAGCAGCTTAGCTGACCGACTCACAGATACGCAGTATTTT.

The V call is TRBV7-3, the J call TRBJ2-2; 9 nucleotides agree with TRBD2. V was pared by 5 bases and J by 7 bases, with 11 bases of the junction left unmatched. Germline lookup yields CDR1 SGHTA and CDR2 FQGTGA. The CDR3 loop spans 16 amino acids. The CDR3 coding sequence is TGTGCCAGCAGCCAGCAACCGGGACTAGCATTCGGGGAGCTGTTTTTT. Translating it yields CASSQQPGLAFGELFF. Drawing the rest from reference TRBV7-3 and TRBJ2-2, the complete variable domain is GAGVSQTPSNKVTEKGKYVELRCDPISGHTALYWYRQSLGQGPEFLIYFQGTGAADDSGLPNDRFFAVRPEGSVSTLKIQRTERGDSAVYLCASSQQPGLAFGELFFGEGSRLTVL.

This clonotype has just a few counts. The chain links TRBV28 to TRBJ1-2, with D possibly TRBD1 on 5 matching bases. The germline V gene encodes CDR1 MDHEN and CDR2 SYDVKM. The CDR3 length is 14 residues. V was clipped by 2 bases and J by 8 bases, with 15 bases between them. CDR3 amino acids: CASSLGLRENGYTF. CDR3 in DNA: TGTGCCAGCAGTTTAGGGCTCAGGGAGAACGGCTACACCTTC.

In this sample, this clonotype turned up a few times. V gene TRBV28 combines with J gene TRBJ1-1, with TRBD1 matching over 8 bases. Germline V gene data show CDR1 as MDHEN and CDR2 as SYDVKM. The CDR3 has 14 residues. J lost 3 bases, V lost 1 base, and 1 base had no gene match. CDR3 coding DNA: TGTGCCAGCAGTTTATCAGGGGGCTACACTGAAGCTTTCTTT. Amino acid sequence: CASSLSGGYTEAFF. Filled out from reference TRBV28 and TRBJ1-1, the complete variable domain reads DVKVTQSSRYLVKRTGEKVFLECVQDMDHENMFWYRQDPGLGLRLIYFSYDVKMKEKGDIPEGYSVSREKKERFSLILESASTNQTSMYLCASSLSGGYTEAFFGQGTRLTVV.

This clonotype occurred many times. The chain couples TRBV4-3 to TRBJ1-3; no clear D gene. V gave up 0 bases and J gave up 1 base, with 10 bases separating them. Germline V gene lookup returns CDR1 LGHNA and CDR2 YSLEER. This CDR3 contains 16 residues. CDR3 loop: CASSQERSGSGNTIYF. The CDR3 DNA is TGCGCCAGCAGCCAAGAGAGGTCCGGGTCTGGAAACACCATATATTTT.

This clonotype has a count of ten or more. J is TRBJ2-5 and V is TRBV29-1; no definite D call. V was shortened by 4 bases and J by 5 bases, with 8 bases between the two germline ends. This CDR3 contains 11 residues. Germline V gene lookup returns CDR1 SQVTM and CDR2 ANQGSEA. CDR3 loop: CSVGVSETQYF. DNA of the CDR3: TGCAGCGTTGGGGTTTCGGAGACCCAGTACTTC.

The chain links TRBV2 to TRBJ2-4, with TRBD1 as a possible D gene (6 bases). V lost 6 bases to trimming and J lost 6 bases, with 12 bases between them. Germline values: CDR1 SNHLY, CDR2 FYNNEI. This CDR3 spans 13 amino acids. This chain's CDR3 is CASSQQGGNIQYF. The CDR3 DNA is TGTGCCAGCAGCCAACAGGGCGGAAACATTCAGTACTTC.

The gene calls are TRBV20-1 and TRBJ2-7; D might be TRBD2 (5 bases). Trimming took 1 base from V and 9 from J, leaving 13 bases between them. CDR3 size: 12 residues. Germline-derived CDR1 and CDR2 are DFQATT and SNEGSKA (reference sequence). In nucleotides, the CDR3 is TGCAGTGCTAGAGGGAGCGGCAGTGGGCAGTACTTC. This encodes CSARGSGSGQYF.

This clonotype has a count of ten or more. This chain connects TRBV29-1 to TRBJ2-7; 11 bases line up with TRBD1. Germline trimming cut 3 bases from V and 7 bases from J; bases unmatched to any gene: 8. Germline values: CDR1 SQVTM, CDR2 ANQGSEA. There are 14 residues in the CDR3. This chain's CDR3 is CSVDLGQGGREQYF. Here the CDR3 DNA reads TGCAGCGTTGATTTGGGACAGGGGGGCCGGGAGCAGTACTTC.

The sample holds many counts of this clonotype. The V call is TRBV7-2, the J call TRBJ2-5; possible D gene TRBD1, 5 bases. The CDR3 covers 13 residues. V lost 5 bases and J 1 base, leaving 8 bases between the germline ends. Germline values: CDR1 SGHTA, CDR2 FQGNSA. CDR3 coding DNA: TGTGCCAGCAGCGCCAGGGTCCAAGAGACCCAGTACTTC. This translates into CASSARVQETQYF. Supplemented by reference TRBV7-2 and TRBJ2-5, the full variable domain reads GAGVSQSPSNKVTEKGKDVELRCDPISGHTALYWYRQSLGQGLEFLIYFQGNSAPDKSGLPSDRFSAERTGGSVSTLTIQRTQQEDSAVYLCASSARVQETQYFGPGTRLLVL.

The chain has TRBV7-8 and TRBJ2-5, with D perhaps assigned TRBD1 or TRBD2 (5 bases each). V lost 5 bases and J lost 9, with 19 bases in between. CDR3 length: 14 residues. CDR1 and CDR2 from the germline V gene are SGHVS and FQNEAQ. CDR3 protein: CASSRDLRLKAQYF. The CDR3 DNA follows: TGTGCCAGCAGCCGGGACCTCCGGTTAAAGGCCCAGTACTTC.

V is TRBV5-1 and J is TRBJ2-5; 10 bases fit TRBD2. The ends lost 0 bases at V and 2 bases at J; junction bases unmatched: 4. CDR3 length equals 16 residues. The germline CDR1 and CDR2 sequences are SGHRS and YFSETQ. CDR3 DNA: TGCGCCAGCAGCTTGGTGACTAGCGGGTATCAAGAGACCCAGTACTTC. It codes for CASSLVTSGYQETQYF.

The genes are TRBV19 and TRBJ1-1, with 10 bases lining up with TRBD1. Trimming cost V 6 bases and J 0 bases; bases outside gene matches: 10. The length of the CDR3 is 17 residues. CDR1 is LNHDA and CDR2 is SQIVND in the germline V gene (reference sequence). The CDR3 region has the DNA TGTGCCAGTAGATACGTCCCGGGACAGGGGCTGAACACTGAAGCTTTCTTT. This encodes CASRYVPGQGLNTEAFF.

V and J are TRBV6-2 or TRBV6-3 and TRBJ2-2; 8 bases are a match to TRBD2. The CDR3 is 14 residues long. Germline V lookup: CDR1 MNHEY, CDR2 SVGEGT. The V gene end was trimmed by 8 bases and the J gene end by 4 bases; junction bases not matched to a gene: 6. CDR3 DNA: TGTGCCAGCCGTACTAGCGGCGCCACCGGGGAGCTGTTTTTT. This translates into CASRTSGATGELFF.

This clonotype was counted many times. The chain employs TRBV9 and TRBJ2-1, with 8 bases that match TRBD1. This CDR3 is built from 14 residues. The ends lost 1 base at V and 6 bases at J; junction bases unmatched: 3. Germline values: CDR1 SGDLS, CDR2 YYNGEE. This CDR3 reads CASSVHRGFNEQFF. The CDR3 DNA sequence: TGTGCCAGCAGCGTACACAGGGGGTTCAATGAGCAGTTCTTC. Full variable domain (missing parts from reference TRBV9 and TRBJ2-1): DSGVTQTPKHLITATGQRVTLRCSPRSGDLSVYWYQQSLDQGLQFLIQYYNGEERAKGNILERFSAQQFPDLHSELNLSSLELGDSALYFCASSVHRGFNEQFFGPGTRLTVL.

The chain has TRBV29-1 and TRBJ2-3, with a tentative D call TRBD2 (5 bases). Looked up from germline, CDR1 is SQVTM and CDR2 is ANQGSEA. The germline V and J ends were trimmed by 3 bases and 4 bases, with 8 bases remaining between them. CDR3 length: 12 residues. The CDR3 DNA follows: TGCAGCGTTGATGAGGGCGCAGATACGCAGTATTTT. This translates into CSVDEGADTQYF.

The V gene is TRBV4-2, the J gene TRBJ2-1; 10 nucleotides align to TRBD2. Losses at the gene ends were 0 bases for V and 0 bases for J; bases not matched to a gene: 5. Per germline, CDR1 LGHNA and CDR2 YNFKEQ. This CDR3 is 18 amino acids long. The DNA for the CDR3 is TGTGCCAGCAGCCAAGAAATGAGCGGGAGGGTCTCCTACAATGAGCAGTTCTTC. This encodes CASSQEMSGRVSYNEQFF.

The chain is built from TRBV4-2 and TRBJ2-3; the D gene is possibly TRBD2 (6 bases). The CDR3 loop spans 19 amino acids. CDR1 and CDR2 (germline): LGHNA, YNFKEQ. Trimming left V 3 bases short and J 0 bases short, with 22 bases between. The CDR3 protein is CASSQVGLARGASTDTQYF. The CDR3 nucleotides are TGTGCCAGCAGCCAGGTGGGGTTAGCGCGGGGTGCTAGCACAGATACGCAGTATTTT.

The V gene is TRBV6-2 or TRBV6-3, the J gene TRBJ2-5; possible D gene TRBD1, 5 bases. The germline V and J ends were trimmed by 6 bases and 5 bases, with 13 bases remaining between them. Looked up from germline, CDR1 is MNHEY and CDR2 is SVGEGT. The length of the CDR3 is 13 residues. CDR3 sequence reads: CASRPGSPETQYF. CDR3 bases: TGTGCCAGCAGACCAGGGTCGCCGGAGACCCAGTACTTC.

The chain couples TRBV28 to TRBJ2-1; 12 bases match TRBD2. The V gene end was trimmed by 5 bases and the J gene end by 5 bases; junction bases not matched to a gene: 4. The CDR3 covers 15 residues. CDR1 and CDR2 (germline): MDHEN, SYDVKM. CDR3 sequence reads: CASSPGLAGNNEQFF. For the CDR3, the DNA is TGTGCCAGCAGTCCCGGACTAGCGGGGAACAATGAGCAGTTCTTC.

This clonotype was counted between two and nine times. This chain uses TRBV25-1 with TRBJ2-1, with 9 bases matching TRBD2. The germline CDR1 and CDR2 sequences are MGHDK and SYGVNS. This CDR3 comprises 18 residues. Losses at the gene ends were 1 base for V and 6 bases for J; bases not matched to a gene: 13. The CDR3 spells CASSEFKGGRASGNEQFF. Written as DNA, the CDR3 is TGTGCCAGCAGTGAATTCAAAGGCGGGAGGGCCTCCGGCAATGAGCAGTTCTTC. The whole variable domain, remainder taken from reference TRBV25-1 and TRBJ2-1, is EADIYQTPRYLVIGTGKKITLECSQTMGHDKMYWYQQDPGMELHLIHYSYGVNSTEKGDLSSESTVSRIRTEHFPLTLESARPSHTSQYLCASSEFKGGRASGNEQFFGPGTRLTVL.